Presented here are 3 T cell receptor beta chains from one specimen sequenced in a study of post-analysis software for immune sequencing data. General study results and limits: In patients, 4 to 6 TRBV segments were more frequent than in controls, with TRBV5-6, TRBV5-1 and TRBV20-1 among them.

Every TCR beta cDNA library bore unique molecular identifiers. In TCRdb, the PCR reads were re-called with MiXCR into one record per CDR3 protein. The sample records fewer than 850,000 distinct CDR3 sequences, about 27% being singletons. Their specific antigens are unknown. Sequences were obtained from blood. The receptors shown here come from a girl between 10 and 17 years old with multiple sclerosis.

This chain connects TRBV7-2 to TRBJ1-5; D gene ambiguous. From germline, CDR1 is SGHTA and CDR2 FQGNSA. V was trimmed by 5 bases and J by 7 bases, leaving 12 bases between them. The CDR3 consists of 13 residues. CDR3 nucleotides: TGTGCCAGCAGCCTCCTGGACTACCAGCCCCAGCATTTT. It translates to CASSLLDYQPQHF.

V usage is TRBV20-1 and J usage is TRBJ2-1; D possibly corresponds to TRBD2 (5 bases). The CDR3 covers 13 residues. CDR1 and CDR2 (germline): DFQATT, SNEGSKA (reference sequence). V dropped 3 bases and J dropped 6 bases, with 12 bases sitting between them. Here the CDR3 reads CSARGVGSNEQFF. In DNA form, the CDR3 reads TGCAGTGCTAGGGGCGTGGGGAGCAATGAGCAGTTCTTC.

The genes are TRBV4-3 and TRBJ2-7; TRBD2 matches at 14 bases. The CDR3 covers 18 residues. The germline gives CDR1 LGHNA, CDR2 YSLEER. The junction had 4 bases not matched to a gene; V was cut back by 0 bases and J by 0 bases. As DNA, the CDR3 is TGCGCCAGCAGCCAAGATTGGGGACTAGCGGGGGACTCCTACGAGCAGTACTTC. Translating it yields CASSQDWGLAGDSYEQYF.